This TCR beta chain was identified in a study of T-cell reconstitution after alpha-beta-depleted transplantation in children. Notes on the study in general: It was surviving recipient T cells and thymic progenitors that gave some patients high TCRbeta diversity at day 60. Expanded graft clones numbering several hundred reportedly gave rise to alpha-beta T cells about two months after transplant. The authors attributed T-cell counts and diversity one year after transplant mostly to newly produced T cells.

The CDR3 totals 14 residues. Trimming removed 6 bases at V and 3 bases at J, with 18 bases between. Germline CDR1 is DFQATT and CDR2 is SNEGSKA (reference sequence). A TCRbeta library incorporating unique molecular identifiers was prepared. TCRdb reanalysed the PCR reads using MiXCR and keeps one entry per CDR3 protein. The table includes 550,000 to 800,000 distinct CDR3 sequences, about 12% detected once. The table lists this clonotype with many counts. Its antigen is as yet unknown. The rearrangement joins TRBV20-1 to TRBJ2-7; D is perhaps TRBD2 (6 bases). The clonotype was recovered from a girl aged 2-10 years with congenital amegakaryocytic thrombocytopenia, due to receive a stem cell transplant. Source: PBMCs, taken before TCRalphabeta/CD19-depleted stem cell transplant. Here the CDR3 DNA reads TGCAGTGCCCCGTCCCAGGGACTTCACTACGAGCAGTACTTC. This gives the protein CSAPSQGLHYEQYF.